These 25 T cell receptor beta chains originate from one sample sequenced in a study of T cell repertoires in cytomegalovirus infection. One entry per CDR3 protein results from TCRdb running MiXCR on the reads. The sample contains roughly 230,000 distinct CDR3 sequences, approximately 24% of which appear only once. The specimen was CD8+ T cells from PBMCs. These receptors were collected from a human donor in good health (CMV status not recorded). Some clones in this sample may be carry-over from other donors' samples.

The J gene is TRBJ2-1, the V gene TRBV28; 7 nucleotides line up with TRBD1. Germline V gene sequence: CDR1 MDHEN, CDR2 SYDVKM. There are 14 residues in the CDR3. The ends lost 3 bases at V and 4 bases at J; junction bases unmatched: 3. The CDR3 DNA reads TGTGCCAGCAGTTTCCGGACAGGTTACAATGAGCAGTTCTTC. It specifies CASSFRTGYNEQFF.

This clonotype was picked up a small number of times. The genes are TRBV7-3 and TRBJ1-2; D not certain. The V gene lost 6 bases and the J gene lost 14 bases, with 16 bases spanning the gap. The CDR3 contains 11 residues. CDR1 is SGHTA and CDR2 is FQGTGA in the germline V gene. Here the CDR3 DNA reads TGTGCCAGCAGGGCAGGAGGCGCTCTGACCTTC. It translates to CASRAGGALTF.

The sample holds a few counts of this clonotype. J is TRBJ2-1 and V is TRBV13; D may be TRBD1 (6 bases). V was shortened by 1 base and J by 8 bases, with 9 bases between the two germline ends. CDR1 is PRHDT and CDR2 is FYEKMQ in the germline V gene (reference sequence). CDR3 length equals 13 residues. CDR3 loop: CASSLEQGDEQFF. The CDR3 DNA reads as TGTGCCAGCAGCTTAGAACAGGGCGATGAGCAGTTCTTC.

The chain uses TRBV7-6 and TRBJ1-2, with D possibly being TRBD1 (5 bases). The ends were cut back, 6 bases at V and 3 bases at J, with 11 bases in the middle. Looked up from germline, CDR1 is SGHVS and CDR2 is FNYEAQ. The CDR3 has 13 residues. As DNA, the CDR3 is TGTGCCAGCAGAGAGGGGCTGGACTATGGCTACACCTTC. Translated: CASREGLDYGYTF.

The rearrangement joins TRBV12-3 or TRBV12-4 to TRBJ1-1; D unresolved. This CDR3 is built from 14 residues. The ends were cut back, 6 bases at V and 1 base at J, with 12 bases in the middle. CDR3 region: CASSPNARNTEAFF. CDR3 DNA sequence: TGTGCCAGCAGCCCGAATGCAAGGAACACTGAAGCTTTCTTT.

This clonotype was counted at least ten times. The V gene is TRBV7-9, the J gene TRBJ2-3; the D is unclear. The CDR3 sequence is 11 residues long. Trimming pared 5 bases from V and 6 bases from J, leaving 6 bases between. From germline, CDR1 is SEHNR and CDR2 FQNEAQ (reference sequence). The CDR3 protein is CASSPTDTQYF. CDR3 coding DNA: TGTGCCAGCAGCCCCACCGATACGCAGTATTTT.

This clonotype was found a few times. The chain uses TRBV20-1 and TRBJ1-2; D ambiguous. The CDR3 runs 14 residues. Germline V CDR1 and CDR2: DFQATT, SNEGSKA (reference sequence). The V and J ends lost 6 bases and 4 bases respectively, with 18 bases between them. CDR3 amino acids: CSATDPGVSYGYTF. The CDR3 nucleotides are TGCAGTGCCACCGATCCGGGAGTTTCCTATGGCTACACCTTC.

The rearrangement links TRBV7-6 to TRBJ2-5; D is unresolved. The V gene's germline CDR1 is SGHVS and CDR2 FNYEAQ. Deletions cut 5 bases from V and 1 base from J, with 8 bases between. The CDR3 is made up of 13 amino acids. The CDR3 bases are TGTGCCAGCAGCACGTTATCCCAAGAGACCCAGTACTTC. It translates to CASSTLSQETQYF.

The chain carries TRBV7-6 and TRBJ1-5; D call uncertain. This CDR3 region has 13 residues. Germline V lookup: CDR1 SGHVS, CDR2 FNYEAQ. Trimming shortened V by 9 bases and J by 0 bases, and 9 bases separated the two germline ends. The CDR3 DNA sequence: TGTGCCAGTAGGGTATATAGCAATCAGCCCCAGCATTTT. Its translation: CASRVYSNQPQHF.

This clonotype was counted at least ten times. This chain uses TRBV28 with TRBJ2-1, with 8 nucleotides matching TRBD2. Germline loops: CDR1 MDHEN, CDR2 SYDVKM. J lost 7 bases, V lost 1 base, and 6 bases had no gene match. CDR3 length: 15 residues. This CDR3 reads CASSLSGGARNEQFF. The DNA for the CDR3 is TGTGCCAGCAGTTTATCGGGGGGGGCACGGAATGAGCAGTTCTTC.

This rearrangement joins TRBV19 to TRBJ1-5; perhaps TRBD1 as D (5 bases). Germline lookup yields CDR1 LNHDA and CDR2 SQIVND (reference sequence). The CDR3 is made up of 15 amino acids. Trimming left V 5 bases short and J 1 base short, with 12 bases between. CDR3 residues: CASSPRDGSNQPQHF. The CDR3 nucleotides read TGTGCCAGTAGTCCCAGGGACGGAAGCAATCAGCCCCAGCATTTT.

The V gene is TRBV20-1, the J gene TRBJ2-7; 8 bases line up with TRBD1. CDR3 length: 13 amino acids. CDR1 is DFQATT, CDR2 SNEGSKA, per germline (reference sequence). The V segment lost 5 bases and the J segment 2 bases; nucleotides outside the gene matches: 5. The chain's CDR3 is CSARTGRPYEQYF. In nucleotides, the CDR3 is TGCAGTGCTCGGACAGGGCGCCCCTACGAGCAGTACTTC.

This clonotype was detected only a few times. The V gene is TRBV7-9, the J gene TRBJ2-3; no definite D call. The CDR3 is 13 residues long. Trimming removed 1 base from V and 4 bases from J, with 6 bases in between. In germline, CDR1 is SEHNR, CDR2 FQNEAQ (reference sequence). The CDR3 DNA reads as TGTGCCAGCAGCTTAGTTTGGGCAGATACGCAGTATTTT. Its protein product is CASSLVWADTQYF.

The J gene is TRBJ1-1, the V gene TRBV4-1, with a tentative D call TRBD1 (6 bases). V lost 3 bases, J lost 0 bases, and 14 bases lay in between. Germline V CDR1 and CDR2: MGHRA, YSYEKL. This CDR3 region has 16 residues. CDR3: CASSQSPGQLNTEAFF. The CDR3 DNA follows: TGCGCCAGCAGCCAGTCCCCGGGACAACTGAACACTGAAGCTTTCTTT.

This clonotype was detected many times. V and J are TRBV4-1 and TRBJ1-2; D remains unclear. From germline, CDR1 is MGHRA and CDR2 YSYEKL. The V end was cut by 0 bases, the J end by 6 bases, with 8 bases between. This CDR3 has 13 residues. CDR3 in DNA: TGCGCCAGCAGCCAAGATCATGTCAATGGCTACACCTTC. Its protein is CASSQDHVNGYTF.

The V call is TRBV29-1, the J call TRBJ2-7; D is possibly TRBD1 or TRBD2 (5 bases each). V lost 4 bases, J lost 1 base, and 11 bases lay in between. Per the germline V gene, CDR1 is SQVTM and CDR2 is ANQGSEA. The CDR3 has 13 residues. CDR3 nucleotide sequence: TGCAGCGTTGTGGGGGTCCGATCCTACGAGCAGTACTTC. This sequence encodes CSVVGVRSYEQYF.

This clonotype was recorded many times. The chain couples TRBV6-2 or TRBV6-3 to TRBJ1-1, with D unclear. The CDR3 length is 13 residues. Germline V gene sequence: CDR1 MNHEY, CDR2 SVGEGT. V was pared by 6 bases and J by 0 bases, with 8 bases between. This CDR3 is CASRTSLNTEAFF. CDR3 in DNA: TGTGCCAGCAGAACATCTTTGAACACTGAAGCTTTCTTT.

This clonotype has only a few counts. This chain links TRBV12-3 or TRBV12-4 with TRBJ1-4; the match to TRBD1 covers 7 bases. Trimming took 9 bases from V and 5 from J; bases not matched to a gene: 12. There are 15 residues in the CDR3. CDR3 coding DNA: TGTGCCAGTAAGGGGGACAGCCCAATCAATGAAAAACTGTTTTTT. As protein: CASKGDSPINEKLFF.

This clonotype was seen repeatedly, ten times or more. The chain carries TRBV7-8 and TRBJ2-1; 10 bases map to TRBD2. Germline CDR1 SGHVS, CDR2 FQNEAQ. The trim removed 1 base at V and 3 bases at J, leaving 6 bases unmatched. The CDR3 is 17 amino acids. This CDR3 reads CASSLDETSGYYNEQFF. In DNA, the CDR3 is TGTGCCAGCAGCTTAGATGAGACTAGCGGGTACTACAATGAGCAGTTCTTC.

This clonotype was picked up many times. DNA for the CDR3: TGTGCCAGCAGACCCCCGGGACAGGGGGCCACTGAAGCTTTCTTT. It codes for CASRPPGQGATEAFF. The chain recombines TRBV12-3 or TRBV12-4 with TRBJ1-1; 12 bases align to TRBD1. V shed 6 bases, J shed 4 bases, and the junction held 6 bases outside the gene matches. The CDR3 has 15 amino acids.

This clonotype was counted ten times or more. The chain has TRBV14 and TRBJ2-1; 16 bases agree with TRBD2. The CDR3 runs 16 residues. J lost 4 bases, V lost 4 bases, and 1 base had no gene match. Per the germline V gene, CDR1 is SGHDN and CDR2 is FVKESK. The CDR3 DNA reads TGTGCCAGCAGCCCGGGACTAGCGGGGGGGTACAATGAGCAGTTCTTC. Protein product: CASSPGLAGGYNEQFF. Looking up the rest from reference TRBV14 and TRBJ2-1 gives the full variable domain: EAGVTQFPSHSVIEKGQTVTLRCDPISGHDNLYWYRRVMGKEIKFLLHFVKESKQDESGMPNNRFLAERTGGTYSTLKVQPAELEDSGVYFCASSPGLAGGYNEQFFGPGTRLTVL.

V usage is TRBV14 and J usage is TRBJ1-1; D not resolved. Germline V CDR1 and CDR2: SGHDN, FVKESK. Trimming shortened V by 4 bases and J by 1 base, and 13 bases separated the two germline ends. This CDR3 spans 15 amino acids. The CDR3 DNA is TGTGCCAGCAGCCGCCTATTAACAGAGAACACTGAAGCTTTCTTT. Translation gives CASSRLLTENTEAFF.

This clonotype was seen a handful of times. The J gene is TRBJ1-1, the V gene TRBV7-9; possible D gene TRBD1, 6 bases. Trimming stripped 8 bases from V and 4 bases from J, with 11 bases between. The CDR3 has 12 amino acids. Germline values: CDR1 SEHNR, CDR2 FQNEAQ (reference sequence). The CDR3 loop reads CASWEGGTEAFF. The CDR3 DNA sequence: TGTGCCAGCTGGGAGGGGGGCACTGAAGCTTTCTTT.

This clonotype was seen more than once but under ten times. The V call is TRBV29-1, the J call TRBJ1-3, with unresolved D. The germline CDR1 and CDR2 sequences are SQVTM and ANQGSEA. Trimming took off 6 bases at V and 0 bases at J, with 18 bases between the two ends. The CDR3 loop spans 16 amino acids. The chain's CDR3 is CSVEAMVGSSGNTIYF. CDR3 in DNA: TGCAGCGTGGAGGCCATGGTTGGGAGCTCTGGAAACACCATATATTTT.

This clonotype was found a few times. The chain links TRBV7-3 to TRBJ2-1, with TRBD2 identical over 9 bases. This CDR3 spans 17 amino acids. V trimming: 5 bases; J trimming: 4 bases; junction bases outside the gene matches: 12. Germline CDR1 SGHTA, CDR2 FQGTGA. CDR3 coding DNA: TGTGCCAGCAGCCCCACCCCTACTAGCGGGTATTACAATGAGCAGTTCTTC. Amino acid sequence: CASSPTPTSGYYNEQFF.